This TCR beta chain was identified in a study of T-cell memory formation after mild COVID-19. Per germline, CDR1 LGHDT and CDR2 YNNKEL (reference sequence). This CDR3 has 13 amino acids. The V end was cut by 4 bases, the J end by 5 bases, with 11 bases between. With respect to this clonotype: Its specificity is not known.

Points from the study as a whole: Clones that contracted clustered mainly in CM and EM if CD4+ and in EMRA if CD8+. CD4/CD8 balance characterized clones contracting day 15 to 85, and CD4+ skew characterized later expanders. Certain responding clones were present in pre-infection memory, suggesting participation of cross-reactive memory.

5'RACE with constant-segment primers yielded barcoded, UMI-tagged TCR alpha and TCR beta cDNA libraries. TCRdb itself ran the 5' RACE reads through MiXCR, one entry per CDR3 protein. The sample has roughly 450,000 distinct CDR3 sequences; approximately 18% are singletons. This chain links TRBV3-1 with TRBJ2-5, with D uncertain. This clonotype originated in a man aged 18 to 30 who had mild COVID-19 (a few samples of this study predate the infection). Cell type and time point are not known. Sequenced sample: PBMCs or a T cell subset sorted from them (not recorded which). CDR3 residues: CASSRRPPETQYF. As DNA, the CDR3 is TGTGCCAGCAGCCGTCGCCCGCCCGAGACCCAGTACTTC.